This TCR beta chain was recovered during a study of T cell responses to AZD1222 COVID-19 vaccine. A word on this clone: Its antigen is currently unknown.

Study results and caveats: Nearly half of the spike-specific TCRs reportedly recognize variant regions that carry no mutations. Females outnumbered males among donors, who were mostly white British; clonal diversity was possibly underestimated.

CDR1 is ENHRY and CDR2 is SYGVKD in the germline V gene. Germline trimming cut 7 bases from V and 0 bases from J; bases unmatched to any gene: 5. There are 14 residues in the CDR3. The assay was immunoSEQ multiplex PCR, and TCRdb's table has in-frame clones only and misses some. The table has about 140,000 clones, 90% to 95% seen once. Sequences were derived from peripheral blood, sampled on day 0 of MenACWY control vaccination. V gene TRBV10-3 combines with J gene TRBJ2-7; TRBD1 matches 8 bases. This sequence originates from an adult in good health. This CDR3 reads CAITDRASSYEQYF. The CDR3 nucleotides are TGTGCCATCACGGACAGGGCGTCCTCCTACGAGCAGTACTTC.